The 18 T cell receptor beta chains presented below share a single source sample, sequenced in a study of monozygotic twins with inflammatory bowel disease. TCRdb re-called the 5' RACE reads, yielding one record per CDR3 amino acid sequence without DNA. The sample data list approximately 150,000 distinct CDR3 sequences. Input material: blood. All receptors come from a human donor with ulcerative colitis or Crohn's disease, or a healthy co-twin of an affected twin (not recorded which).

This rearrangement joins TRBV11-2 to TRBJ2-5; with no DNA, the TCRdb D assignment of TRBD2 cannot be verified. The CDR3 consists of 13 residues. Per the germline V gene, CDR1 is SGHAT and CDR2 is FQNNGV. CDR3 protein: CASSRRGLETQYF.

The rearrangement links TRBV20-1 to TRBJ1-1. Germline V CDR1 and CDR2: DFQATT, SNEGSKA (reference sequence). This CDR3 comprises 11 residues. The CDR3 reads CSEIPNTEAFF.

CDR3 region: CASSESRRRPNTEAFF. The chain joins TRBV10-2 to TRBJ1-1. The CDR3 covers 16 residues. Germline lookup yields CDR1 WSHSY and CDR2 SAAADI.

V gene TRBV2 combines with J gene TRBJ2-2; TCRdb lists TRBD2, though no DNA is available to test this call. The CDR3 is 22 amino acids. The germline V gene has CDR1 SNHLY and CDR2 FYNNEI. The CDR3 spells CASSEAPQRRLAGAINTGELFF.

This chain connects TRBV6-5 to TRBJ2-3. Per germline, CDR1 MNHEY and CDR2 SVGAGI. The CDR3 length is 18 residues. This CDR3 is CASSYSRVAKPSADTQYF.

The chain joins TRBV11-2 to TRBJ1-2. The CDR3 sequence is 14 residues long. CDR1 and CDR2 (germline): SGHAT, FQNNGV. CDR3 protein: CASSLISRQGGYTF.

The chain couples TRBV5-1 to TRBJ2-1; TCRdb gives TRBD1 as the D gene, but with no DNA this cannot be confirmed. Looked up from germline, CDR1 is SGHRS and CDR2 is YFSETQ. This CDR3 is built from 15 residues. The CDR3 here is CASSLEVAPVDEQFF.

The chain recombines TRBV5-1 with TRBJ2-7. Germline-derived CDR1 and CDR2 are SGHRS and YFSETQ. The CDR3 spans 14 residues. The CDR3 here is CASSYSIGDLEQYF.

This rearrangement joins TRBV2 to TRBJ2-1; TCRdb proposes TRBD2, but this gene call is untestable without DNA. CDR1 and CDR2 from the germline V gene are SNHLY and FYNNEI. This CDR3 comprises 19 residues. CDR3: CASSVRGLAGSSSYNEQFF.

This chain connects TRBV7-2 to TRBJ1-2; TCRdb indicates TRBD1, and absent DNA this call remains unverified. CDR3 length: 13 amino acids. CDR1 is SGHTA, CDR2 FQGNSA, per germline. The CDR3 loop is CASGPGTNEGYTF.

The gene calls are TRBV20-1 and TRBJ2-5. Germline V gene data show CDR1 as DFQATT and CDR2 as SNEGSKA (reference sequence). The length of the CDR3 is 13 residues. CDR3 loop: CSARGGWEETQYF.

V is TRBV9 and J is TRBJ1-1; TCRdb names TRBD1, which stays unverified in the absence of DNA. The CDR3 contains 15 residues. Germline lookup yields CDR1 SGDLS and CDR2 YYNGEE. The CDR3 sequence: CASGTLRGSRIRAFF.

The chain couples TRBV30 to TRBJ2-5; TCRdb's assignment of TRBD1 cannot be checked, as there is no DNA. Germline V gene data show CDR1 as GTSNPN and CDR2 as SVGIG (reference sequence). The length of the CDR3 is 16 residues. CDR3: CAWSTGRSALGETQYF. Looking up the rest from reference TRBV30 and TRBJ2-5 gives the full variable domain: SQTIHQWPATLVQPVGSPLSLECTVEGTSNPNLYWYRQAAGRGLQLLFYSVGIGQISSEVPQNLSASRPQDRQFILSSKKLLLSDSGFYLCAWSTGRSALGETQYFGPGTRLLVL.

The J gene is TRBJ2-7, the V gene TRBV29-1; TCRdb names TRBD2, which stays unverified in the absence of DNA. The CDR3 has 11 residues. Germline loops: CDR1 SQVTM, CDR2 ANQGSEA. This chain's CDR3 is CSGLAEYEQYF.

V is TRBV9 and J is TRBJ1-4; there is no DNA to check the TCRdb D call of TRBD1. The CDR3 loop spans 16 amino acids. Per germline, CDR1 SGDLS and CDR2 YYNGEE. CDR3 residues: CASSIPRQGQNEKLFF.

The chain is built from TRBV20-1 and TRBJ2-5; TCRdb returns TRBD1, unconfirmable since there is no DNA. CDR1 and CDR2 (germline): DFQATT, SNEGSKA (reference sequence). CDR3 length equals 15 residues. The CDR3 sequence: CSARERDRGRETQYF.

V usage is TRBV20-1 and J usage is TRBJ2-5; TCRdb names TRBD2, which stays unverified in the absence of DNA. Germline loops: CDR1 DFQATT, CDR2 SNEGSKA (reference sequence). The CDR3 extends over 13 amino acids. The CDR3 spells CSATRLAQETQYF.

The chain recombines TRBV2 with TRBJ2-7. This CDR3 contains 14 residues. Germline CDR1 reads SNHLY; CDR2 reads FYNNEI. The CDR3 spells CASSEGEHRYEQYF.